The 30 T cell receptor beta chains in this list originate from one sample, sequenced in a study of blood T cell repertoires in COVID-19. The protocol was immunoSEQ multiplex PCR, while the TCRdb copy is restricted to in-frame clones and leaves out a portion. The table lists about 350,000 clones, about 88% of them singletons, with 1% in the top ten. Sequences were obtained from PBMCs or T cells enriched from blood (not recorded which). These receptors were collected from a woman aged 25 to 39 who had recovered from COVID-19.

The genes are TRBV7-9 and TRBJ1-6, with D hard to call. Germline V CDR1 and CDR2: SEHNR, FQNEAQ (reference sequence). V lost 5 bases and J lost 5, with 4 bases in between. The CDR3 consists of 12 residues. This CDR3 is CASSLNNSPLHF. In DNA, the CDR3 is TGTGCCAGCAGCCTAAATAATTCACCCCTCCACTTT.

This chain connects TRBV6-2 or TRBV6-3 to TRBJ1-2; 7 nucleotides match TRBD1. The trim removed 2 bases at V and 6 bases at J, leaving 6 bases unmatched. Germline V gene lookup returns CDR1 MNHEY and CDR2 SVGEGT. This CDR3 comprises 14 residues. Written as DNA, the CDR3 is TGTGCCAGCAGTTACCGACAGGGAACTGATGGCTACACCTTC. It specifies CASSYRQGTDGYTF.

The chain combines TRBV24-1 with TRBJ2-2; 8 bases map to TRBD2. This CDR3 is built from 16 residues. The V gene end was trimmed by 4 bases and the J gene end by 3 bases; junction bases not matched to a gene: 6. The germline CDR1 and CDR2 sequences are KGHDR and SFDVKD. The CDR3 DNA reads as TGTGCCACCAGTGAACCCGCGGGGGGAGACACCGGGGAGCTGTTTTTT. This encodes CATSEPAGGDTGELFF.

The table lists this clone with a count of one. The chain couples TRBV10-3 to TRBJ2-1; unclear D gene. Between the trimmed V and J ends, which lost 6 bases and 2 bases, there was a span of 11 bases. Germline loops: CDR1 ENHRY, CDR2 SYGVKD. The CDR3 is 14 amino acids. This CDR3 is CAISQEATYNEQFF. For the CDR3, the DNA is TGTGCCATCAGCCAAGAAGCTACCTACAATGAGCAGTTCTTC.

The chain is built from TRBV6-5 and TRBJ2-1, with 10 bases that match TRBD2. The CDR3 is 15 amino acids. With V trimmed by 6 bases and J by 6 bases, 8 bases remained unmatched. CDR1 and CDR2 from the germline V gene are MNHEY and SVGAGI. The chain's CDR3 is CASRLQRGGRNEQFF. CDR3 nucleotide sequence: TGTGCCAGCAGGTTGCAGCGGGGGGGCCGCAATGAGCAGTTCTTC.

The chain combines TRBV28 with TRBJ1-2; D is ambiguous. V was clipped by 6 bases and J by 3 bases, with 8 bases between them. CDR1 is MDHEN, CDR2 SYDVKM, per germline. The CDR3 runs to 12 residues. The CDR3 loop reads CASSRSDYGYTF. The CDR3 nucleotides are TGTGCCAGCAGCCGCAGCGACTATGGCTACACCTTC.

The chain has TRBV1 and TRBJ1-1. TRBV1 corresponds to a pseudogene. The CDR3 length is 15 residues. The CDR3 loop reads CTSSLDPVRDTEAFF. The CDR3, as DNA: TGCACCAGCAGCCTAGACCCCGTGAGGGACACTGAAGCTTTCTTT.

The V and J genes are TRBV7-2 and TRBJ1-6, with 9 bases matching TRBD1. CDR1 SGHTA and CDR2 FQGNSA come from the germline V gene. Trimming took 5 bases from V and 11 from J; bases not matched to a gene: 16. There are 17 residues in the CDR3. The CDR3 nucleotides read TGTGCCAGCAGCCAGGCTCTCCCGGGACAGGGAGGTCCACCCCTCCACTTT. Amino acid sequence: CASSQALPGQGGPPLHF.

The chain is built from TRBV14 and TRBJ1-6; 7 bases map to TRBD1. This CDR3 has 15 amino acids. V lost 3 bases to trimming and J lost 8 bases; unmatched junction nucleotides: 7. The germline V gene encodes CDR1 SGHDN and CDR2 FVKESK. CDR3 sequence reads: CASSQATGADSPLHF. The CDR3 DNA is TGTGCCAGCAGCCAGGCCACAGGGGCCGATTCACCCCTCCACTTT. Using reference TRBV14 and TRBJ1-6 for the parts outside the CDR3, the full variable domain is EAGVTQFPSHSVIEKGQTVTLRCDPISGHDNLYWYRRVMGKEIKFLLHFVKESKQDESGMPNNRFLAERTGGTYSTLKVQPAELEDSGVYFCASSQATGADSPLHFGNGTRLTVT.

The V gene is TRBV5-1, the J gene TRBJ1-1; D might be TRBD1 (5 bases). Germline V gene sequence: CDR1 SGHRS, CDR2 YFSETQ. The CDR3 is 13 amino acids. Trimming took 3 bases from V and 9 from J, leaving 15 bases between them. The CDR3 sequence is CASSSDSGNQAFF. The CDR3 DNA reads TGCGCCAGCAGCTCCGACTCAGGGAACCAAGCTTTCTTT. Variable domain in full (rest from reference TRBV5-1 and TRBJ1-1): KAGVTQTPRYLIKTRGQQVTLSCSPISGHRSVSWYQQTPGQGLQFLFEYFSETQRNKGNFPGRFSGRQFSNSRSEMNVSTLELGDSALYLCASSSDSGNQAFFGQGTRLTVV.

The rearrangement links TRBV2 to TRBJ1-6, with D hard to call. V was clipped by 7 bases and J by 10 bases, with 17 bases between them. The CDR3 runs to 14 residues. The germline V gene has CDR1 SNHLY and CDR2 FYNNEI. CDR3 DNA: TGTGCCAGCATCCCAGGATTTGAAGGATCACCCCTCCACTTT. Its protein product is CASIPGFEGSPLHF.

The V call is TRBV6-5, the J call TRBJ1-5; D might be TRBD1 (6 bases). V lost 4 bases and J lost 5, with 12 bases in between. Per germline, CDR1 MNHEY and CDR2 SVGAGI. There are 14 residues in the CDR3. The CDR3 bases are TGTGCCAGCAGTTCACAGGGAAAGGATCAGCCCCAGCATTTT. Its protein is CASSSQGKDQPQHF.

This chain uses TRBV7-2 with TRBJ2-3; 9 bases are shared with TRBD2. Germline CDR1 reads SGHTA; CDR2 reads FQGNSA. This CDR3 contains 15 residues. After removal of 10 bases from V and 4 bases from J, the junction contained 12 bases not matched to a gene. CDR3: CAILPSGAAADTQYF. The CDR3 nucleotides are TGTGCCATCTTGCCTAGCGGGGCAGCGGCAGATACGCAGTATTTT.

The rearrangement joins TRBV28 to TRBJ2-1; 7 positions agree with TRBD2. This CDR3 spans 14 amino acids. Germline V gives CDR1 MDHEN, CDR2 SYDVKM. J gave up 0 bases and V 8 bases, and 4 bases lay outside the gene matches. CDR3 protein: CASAPGGSYNEQFF. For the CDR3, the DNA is TGTGCCAGCGCCCCGGGGGGCTCCTACAATGAGCAGTTCTTC.

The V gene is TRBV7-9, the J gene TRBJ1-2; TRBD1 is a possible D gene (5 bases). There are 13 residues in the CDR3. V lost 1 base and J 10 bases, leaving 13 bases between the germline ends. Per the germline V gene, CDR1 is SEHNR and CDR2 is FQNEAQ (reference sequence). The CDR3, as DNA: TGTGCCAGCAGCTTAGGGAGACAGATGACCTACACCTTC. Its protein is CASSLGRQMTYTF. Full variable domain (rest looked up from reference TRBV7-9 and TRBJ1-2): DTGVSQNPRHKITKRGQNVTFRCDPISEHNRLYWYRQTLGQGPEFLTYFQNEAQLEKSRLLSDRFSAERPKGSFSTLEIQRTEQGDSAMYLCASSLGRQMTYTFGSGTRLTVV.

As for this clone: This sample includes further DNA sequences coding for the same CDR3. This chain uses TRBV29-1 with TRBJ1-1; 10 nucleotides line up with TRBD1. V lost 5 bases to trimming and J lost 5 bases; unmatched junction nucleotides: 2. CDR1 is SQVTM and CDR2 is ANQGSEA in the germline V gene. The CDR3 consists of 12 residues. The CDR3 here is CSVRQGATEAFF. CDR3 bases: TGCAGCGTTCGACAGGGGGCGACTGAAGCTTTCTTT.

The CDR3 is CASSGSPVNEKLFF. Here the CDR3 DNA reads TGTGCCAGCAGTGGGTCCCCAGTTAATGAAAAACTGTTTTTT. This rearrangement joins TRBV2 to TRBJ1-4, with unresolved D. The V gene's germline CDR1 is SNHLY and CDR2 FYNNEI. V was clipped by 4 bases and J by 4 bases, with 10 bases between them. This CDR3 comprises 14 residues.

CDR3 residues: CASSPGRNPEQYF. CDR3 DNA sequence: TGTGCCAGCAGCCCAGGGAGGAACCCCGAGCAGTACTTC. The rearrangement links TRBV3-1 (or the pseudogene TRBV3-2) to TRBJ2-7, with D perhaps matching TRBD2 (6 bases). V gave up 4 bases and J gave up 6 bases, with 13 bases separating them. The germline V gene has CDR1 LGHDT and CDR2 YNNKEL (reference sequence). CDR3 size: 13 residues.

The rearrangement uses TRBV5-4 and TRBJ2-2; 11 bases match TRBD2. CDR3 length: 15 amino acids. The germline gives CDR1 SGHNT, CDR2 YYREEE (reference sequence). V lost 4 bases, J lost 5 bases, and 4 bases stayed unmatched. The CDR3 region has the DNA TGTGCCAGCAGCCGGCCTAGCGGGGGGACCGGGGAGCTGTTTTTT. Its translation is CASSRPSGGTGELFF.

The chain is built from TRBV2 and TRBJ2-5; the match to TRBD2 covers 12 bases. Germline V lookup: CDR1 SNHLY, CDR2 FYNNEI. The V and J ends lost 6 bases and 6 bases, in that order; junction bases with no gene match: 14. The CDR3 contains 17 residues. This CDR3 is CASRAGGLAGGPKTQYF. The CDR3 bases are TGTGCCAGCAGGGCAGGAGGCCTAGCGGGGGGGCCGAAGACCCAGTACTTC. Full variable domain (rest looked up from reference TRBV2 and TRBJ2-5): EPEVTQTPSHQVTQMGQEVILRCVPISNHLYFYWYRQILGQKVEFLVSFYNNEISEKSEIFDDQFSVERPDGSNFTLKIRSTKLEDSAMYFCASRAGGLAGGPKTQYFGPGTRLLVL.

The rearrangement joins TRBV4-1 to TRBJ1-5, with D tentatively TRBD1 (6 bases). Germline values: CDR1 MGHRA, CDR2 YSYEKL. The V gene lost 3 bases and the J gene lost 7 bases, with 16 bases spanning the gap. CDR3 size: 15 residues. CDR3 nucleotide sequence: TGCGCCAGCAGCCATCAACCAGGGGTAGGACAGCCCCAGCATTTT. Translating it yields CASSHQPGVGQPQHF.

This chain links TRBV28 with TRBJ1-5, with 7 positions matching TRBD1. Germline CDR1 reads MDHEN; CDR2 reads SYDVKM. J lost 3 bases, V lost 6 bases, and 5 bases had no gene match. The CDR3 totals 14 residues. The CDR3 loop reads CASSPTGYNQPQHF. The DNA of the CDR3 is TGTGCCAGCAGCCCGACAGGGTACAATCAGCCCCAGCATTTT.

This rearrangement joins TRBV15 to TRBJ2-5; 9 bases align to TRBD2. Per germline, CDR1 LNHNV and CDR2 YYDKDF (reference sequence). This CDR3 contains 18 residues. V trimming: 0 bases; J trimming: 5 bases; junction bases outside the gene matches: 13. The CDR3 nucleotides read TGTGCCACCAGCAGAGATCGCCTAGCGGGGACGCGGGGGGAGACCCAGTACTTC. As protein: CATSRDRLAGTRGETQYF.

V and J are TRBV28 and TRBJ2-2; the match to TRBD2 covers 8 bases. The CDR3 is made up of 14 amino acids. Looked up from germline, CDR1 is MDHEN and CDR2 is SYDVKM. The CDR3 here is CACRGGTNTGELFF. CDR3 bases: TGTGCTTGCCGGGGGGGAACTAACACCGGGGAGCTGTTTTTT.

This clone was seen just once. CDR3 sequence (DNA): TGTGCCAGCAGCTCACACAGGGGTGGGGGTTCCCAAGAGACCCAGTACTTC. Encoded protein: CASSSHRGGGSQETQYF. This chain links TRBV28 with TRBJ2-5, with 7 bases that match TRBD1. V lost 6 bases and J lost 1; bases outside the gene matches: 14. This CDR3 spans 17 amino acids. The germline V gene encodes CDR1 MDHEN and CDR2 SYDVKM.

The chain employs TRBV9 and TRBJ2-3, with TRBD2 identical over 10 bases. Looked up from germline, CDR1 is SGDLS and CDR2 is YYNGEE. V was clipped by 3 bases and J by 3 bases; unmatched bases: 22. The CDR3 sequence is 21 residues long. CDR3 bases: TGTGCCAGCAGCGCTCGGGGTAGCGGGGGGCTTGGGCTTTTTGGGACAGATACGCAGTATTTT. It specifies CASSARGSGGLGLFGTDTQYF.

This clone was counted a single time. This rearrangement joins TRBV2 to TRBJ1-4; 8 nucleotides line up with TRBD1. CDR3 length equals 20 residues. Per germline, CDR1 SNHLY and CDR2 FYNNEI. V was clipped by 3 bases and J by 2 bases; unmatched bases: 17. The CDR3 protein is CASSDFGPGGYSGTNEKLFF. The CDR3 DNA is TGTGCCAGCAGTGATTTTGGTCCAGGGGGCTATTCTGGGACTAATGAAAAACTGTTTTTT. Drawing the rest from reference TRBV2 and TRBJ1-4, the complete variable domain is EPEVTQTPSHQVTQMGQEVILRCVPISNHLYFYWYRQILGQKVEFLVSFYNNEISEKSEIFDDQFSVERPDGSNFTLKIRSTKLEDSAMYFCASSDFGPGGYSGTNEKLFFGSGTQLSVL.

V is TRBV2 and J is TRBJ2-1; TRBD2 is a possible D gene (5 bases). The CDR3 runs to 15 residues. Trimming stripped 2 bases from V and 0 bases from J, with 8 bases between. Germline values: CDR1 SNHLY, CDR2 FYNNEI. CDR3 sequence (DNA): TGTGCCAGCAGTGAAATGGGGAGCTCCTACAATGAGCAGTTCTTC. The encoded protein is CASSEMGSSYNEQFF.

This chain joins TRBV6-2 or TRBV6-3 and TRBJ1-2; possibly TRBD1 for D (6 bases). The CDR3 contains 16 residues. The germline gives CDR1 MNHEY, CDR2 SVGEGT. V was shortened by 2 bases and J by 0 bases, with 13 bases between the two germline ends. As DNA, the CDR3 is TGTGCCAGCAGTTACGGGGACACAACCACTAACTATGGCTACACCTTC. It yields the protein CASSYGDTTTNYGYTF.

The CDR3, as DNA: TGCGCCAGCAGCCTAGGGGGAGGGACGGACACTGAAGCTTTCTTT. Translated, it gives CASSLGGGTDTEAFF. The chain joins TRBV5-1 to TRBJ1-1; weak D call: TRBD1 (6 bases). V lost 4 bases, J lost 3 bases, and 16 bases lay in between. The CDR3 consists of 15 residues. Germline CDR1 and CDR2: SGHRS and YFSETQ.